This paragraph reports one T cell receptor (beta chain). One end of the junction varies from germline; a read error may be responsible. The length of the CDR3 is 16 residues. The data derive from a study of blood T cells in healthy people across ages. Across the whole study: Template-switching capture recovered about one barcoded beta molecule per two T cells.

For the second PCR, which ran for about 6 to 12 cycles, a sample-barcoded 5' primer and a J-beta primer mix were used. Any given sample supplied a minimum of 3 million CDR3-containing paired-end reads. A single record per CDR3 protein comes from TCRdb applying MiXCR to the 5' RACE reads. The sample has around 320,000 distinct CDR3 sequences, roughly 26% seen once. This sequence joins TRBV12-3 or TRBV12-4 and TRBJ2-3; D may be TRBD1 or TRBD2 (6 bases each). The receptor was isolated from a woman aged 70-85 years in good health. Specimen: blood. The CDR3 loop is CASSFRGGRGGDAQYF. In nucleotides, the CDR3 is TGTGCCAGCAGTTTCCGAGGTGGCAGGGGAGGAGATGCGCAGTATTTT.